Shown below are 16 T cell receptor beta chains from a single sample sequenced in a study of blood T cell dynamics during melanoma immunotherapy. Time point described: week 3, after first cycle of checkpoint inhibitor. Profiling relied on immunoSEQ multiplex PCR, and the TCRdb table lists in-frame clones only, not all of them. The sample comprises about 5,600 clones, about four fifths of which are singletons, and roughly 34% rests with the top ten. The sequenced sample was blood, obtained from a patient treated with checkpoint blockade. These receptors were taken from a human donor with melanoma. Some clones in this sample may be carry-over from other donors' samples.

The J gene is TRBJ2-7, the V gene TRBV14, with a tentative D call TRBD2 (6 bases). Germline lookup yields CDR1 SGHDN and CDR2 FVKESK. The V and J ends lost 4 bases and 8 bases respectively, with 27 bases between them. The CDR3 is 17 amino acids. Written as DNA, the CDR3 is TGTGCCAGCAGCCTCCTAGGGTCCGGGACTCAGTCGTGGAAGCAGTACTTC. This translates into CASSLLGSGTQSWKQYF.

V usage is TRBV7-2 and J usage is TRBJ1-5; the D gene is possibly TRBD1 (6 bases). V lost 6 bases and J lost 6, with 21 bases in between. The CDR3 loop spans 16 amino acids. Germline assignment: CDR1 SGHTA and CDR2 FQGNSA. CDR3 amino acids: CASRGAGGLGAQPQHF. DNA of the CDR3: TGTGCCAGCAGAGGCGCCGGGGGCTTGGGGGCTCAGCCCCAGCATTTT.

The chain uses TRBV7-6 and TRBJ2-2; 10 positions agree with TRBD1. Trimming at V came to 5 bases and at J to 6 bases, leaving 6 bases not matched to a gene. The CDR3 sequence is 15 residues long. Germline assignment: CDR1 SGHVS and CDR2 FNYEAQ. The CDR3 DNA sequence: TGTGCCAGCAGCACCCGGGACAGGGGAGCCGGGGAGCTGTTTTTT. This translates into CASSTRDRGAGELFF. Looking up the rest from reference TRBV7-6 and TRBJ2-2 gives the full variable domain: GAGVSQSPRYKVTKRGQDVALRCDPISGHVSLYWYRQALGQGPEFLTYFNYEAQQDKSGLPNDRFSAERPEGSISTLTIQRTEQRDSAMYRCASSTRDRGAGELFFGEGSRLTVL.

The rearrangement uses TRBV18 and TRBJ2-5; possibly TRBD1 or TRBD2 for D (5 bases each). V was trimmed by 3 bases and J by 3 bases, leaving 26 bases between them. The CDR3 has 19 amino acids. The germline V gene has CDR1 KGHSH and CDR2 LQKENI. CDR3 in DNA: TGTGCCAGCTCACCCCCGAACGGGGTGCAGGGAAATTGGGAAGAGACCCAGTACTTC. It translates to CASSPPNGVQGNWEETQYF.

In its sample, this clone was seen once. The chain couples TRBV18 to TRBJ2-5, with TRBD2 matching 8 bases. CDR1 KGHSH and CDR2 LQKENI come from the germline V gene. This CDR3 spans 15 amino acids. J gave up 3 bases and V 4 bases, and 7 bases lay outside the gene matches. The CDR3, as DNA: TGTGCCAGCTCACGACTCCTCGGGAGGGAAGAGACCCAGTACTTC. As protein: CASSRLLGREETQYF.

The V call is TRBV15, the J call TRBJ2-7; no reliable D call. Trimming shortened V by 0 bases and J by 6 bases, and 6 bases separated the two germline ends. The CDR3 consists of 12 residues. The V gene's germline CDR1 is LNHNV and CDR2 YYDKDF (reference sequence). In nucleotides, the CDR3 is TGTGCCACCAGCAGAGAAACTACCGAGCAGTACTTC. Translating it yields CATSRETTEQYF.

A single count supports this clone. This sequence joins TRBV27 and TRBJ2-3; 9 bases line up with TRBD1. This CDR3 spans 15 amino acids. Germline loops: CDR1 MNHEY, CDR2 SMNVEV (reference sequence). After removal of 6 bases from V and 0 bases from J, the junction contained 4 bases not matched to a gene. DNA of the CDR3: TGTGCCAGCAGACTGACAGGGGGAAGCACAGATACGCAGTATTTT. This gives the protein CASRLTGGSTDTQYF.

The rearrangement uses TRBV6-1 and TRBJ2-1; D unresolved. The V and J ends lost 8 bases and 5 bases respectively, with 7 bases between them. The CDR3 loop spans 11 amino acids. Germline V gives CDR1 MNHNS, CDR2 SASEGT. The DNA for the CDR3 is TGTGCCAGCCGTGGCAACAATGAGCAGTTCTTC. Protein: CASRGNNEQFF.

The rearrangement links TRBV9 to TRBJ2-5, with TRBD1 matching over 9 bases. The CDR3 has 14 residues. CDR1 is SGDLS, CDR2 YYNGEE, per germline. Trimming removed 3 bases from V and 5 bases from J; junction bases left unmatched: 5. The CDR3 DNA is TGTGCCAGCAGCGACGGGACAGGGAGGGAGACCCAGTACTTC. Translated, it gives CASSDGTGRETQYF.

J is TRBJ2-2 and V is TRBV9; D is unclear. CDR1 SGDLS and CDR2 YYNGEE come from the germline V gene. This CDR3 is built from 12 residues. V gave up 4 bases and J gave up 6 bases, with 7 bases separating them. The DNA for the CDR3 is TGTGCCAGCAGCACGGAGCCCGGGGAGCTGTTTTTT. The encoded protein is CASSTEPGELFF. Combining the CDR3 with reference TRBV9 and TRBJ2-2 gives the whole variable domain DSGVTQTPKHLITATGQRVTLRCSPRSGDLSVYWYQQSLDQGLQFLIQYYNGEERAKGNILERFSAQQFPDLHSELNLSSLELGDSALYFCASSTEPGELFFGEGSRLTVL.

The gene calls are TRBV5-1 and TRBJ2-3, with D possibly TRBD2 on 5 matching bases. CDR1 and CDR2 (germline): SGHRS, YFSETQ. The CDR3 has 15 amino acids. V was trimmed by 4 bases and J by 1 base, leaving 13 bases between them. The CDR3 protein is CASSRGRLGTDTQYF. DNA of the CDR3: TGCGCCAGCAGCCGGGGTAGGTTAGGCACAGATACGCAGTATTTT.

The chain recombines TRBV18 with TRBJ2-7; TRBD1 aligns across 8 bases. The CDR3 runs 15 residues. J gave up 2 bases and V 3 bases, and 6 bases lay outside the gene matches. The germline CDR1 and CDR2 sequences are KGHSH and LQKENI. CDR3 in amino acids: CASSPSGQATYEQYF. The CDR3 DNA follows: TGTGCCAGCTCACCGTCGGGACAGGCGACCTACGAGCAGTACTTC.

In this sample, this clone turned up once. In DNA, the CDR3 is TGTGCCAGCAGTTACGGACAGAATGGCTACACCTTC. Protein sequence: CASSYGQNGYTF. The chain couples TRBV6-5 to TRBJ1-2, with D perhaps matching TRBD1 (6 bases). V lost 2 bases to trimming and J lost 6 bases, with 7 bases between them. The CDR3 sequence is 12 residues long. Germline CDR1 reads MNHEY; CDR2 reads SVGAGI.

This clone was found once. This chain links TRBV4-2 with TRBJ1-5; no reliable D call. The germline V gene has CDR1 LGHNA and CDR2 YNFKEQ. This CDR3 has 15 residues. The V gene lost 5 bases and the J gene lost 0 bases, with 11 bases spanning the gap. The CDR3 bases are TGTGCCAGCAGCTTGTTGCGCCATAGCAATCAGCCCCAGCATTTT. Translated: CASSLLRHSNQPQHF.

The chain couples TRBV2 to TRBJ1-2; TRBD1 agrees at 8 bases. CDR1 is SNHLY and CDR2 is FYNNEI in the germline V gene. The CDR3 is 14 amino acids. With V trimmed by 7 bases and J by 4 bases, 8 bases remained unmatched. The CDR3 here is CASTGGQGPYGYTF. The CDR3 DNA sequence: TGTGCCAGCACAGGAGGACAGGGACCCTATGGCTACACCTTC.

The J gene is TRBJ2-1, the V gene TRBV19; 15 bases fit TRBD2. Per the germline V gene, CDR1 is LNHDA and CDR2 is SQIVND (reference sequence). The CDR3 is 19 residues long. V lost 0 bases and J lost 6; bases outside the gene matches: 9. In DNA form, the CDR3 reads TGTGCCAGTAGTATAGATGAGAGAAGGACTAGCGGGAGGGCCAATGAGCAGTTCTTC. Amino acid sequence: CASSIDERRTSGRANEQFF.